Presented here are 17 T cell receptor beta chains from one specimen sequenced in a study of T cell changes during pregnancy in multiple sclerosis (dated by TCRdb to 2018 to 2020). The library was prepared using the immunoSEQ multiplex PCR assay. What TCRdb holds here is the immuneACCESS table cut down to in-frame rearrangements. Part of the clones is not present; checked against another copy, under half of the missing clones reflect an unresolved V gene, and the others are unexplained. The sample records roughly 79,000 clones, around nine tenths of which are singletons. The ten most abundant clones make up about 0.4% of the sample. Specimen: CD4+ T cells from peripheral blood mononuclear cells, collected before pregnancy. The receptors come from a female donor with multiple sclerosis, enrolled in a pregnancy study.

This chain connects TRBV18 to TRBJ1-5; D gene ambiguous. CDR3 size: 15 residues. V was clipped by 2 bases and J by 4 bases, with 12 bases between them. Germline V gene sequence: CDR1 KGHSH, CDR2 LQKENI. CDR3 region: CASSPKAWENQPQHF. CDR3 nucleotides: TGTGCCAGCTCACCAAAGGCCTGGGAGAATCAGCCCCAGCATTTT. The whole variable domain, filled in from reference TRBV18 and TRBJ1-5, reads NAGVMQNPRHLVRRRGQEARLRCSPMKGHSHVYWYRQLPEEGLKFMVYLQKENIIDESGMPKERFSAEFPKEGPSILRIQQVVRGDSAAYFCASSPKAWENQPQHFGDGTRLSIL.

V is TRBV7-3 and J is TRBJ2-1, with D tentatively TRBD1 (5 bases). The CDR3 runs to 11 residues. Germline loops: CDR1 SGHTA, CDR2 FQGTGA. V was clipped by 4 bases and J by 8 bases, with 6 bases between them. The CDR3 nucleotides read TGTGCCAGCAGCTCAGGGCATGAGCAGTTCTTC. Its protein product is CASSSGHEQFF.

The chain recombines TRBV18 with TRBJ1-6; no firm D call. Germline assignment: CDR1 KGHSH and CDR2 LQKENI. Between the trimmed V and J ends, which lost 2 bases and 5 bases, there was a span of 7 bases. CDR3 size: 14 residues. This CDR3 is CASSPGQHNSPLHF. The DNA of the CDR3 is TGTGCCAGCTCACCAGGGCAGCATAATTCACCCCTCCACTTT.

V usage is TRBV10-2 and J usage is TRBJ2-1, with D possibly matching TRBD2 (6 bases). Trimming took off 10 bases at V and 7 bases at J, with 26 bases between the two ends. CDR1 is WSHSY, CDR2 SAAADI, per germline. The CDR3 runs to 16 residues. The CDR3 nucleotides are TGCGCCACCCACGAAAGAAAGACGGGAGATGCGAATGAGCAGTTCTTC. It is translated as CATHERKTGDANEQFF.

The V and J genes are TRBV9 and TRBJ2-5; the match to TRBD1 covers 7 bases. The CDR3 loop spans 16 amino acids. The ends lost 5 bases at V and 4 bases at J; junction bases unmatched: 14. Germline CDR1 and CDR2: SGDLS and YYNGEE. CDR3 sequence reads: CASSVGTLAGGETQYF. CDR3 DNA sequence: TGTGCCAGCAGTGTTGGGACACTCGCAGGGGGAGAGACCCAGTACTTC.

This chain connects TRBV7-8 to TRBJ2-7, with TRBD2 identical over 13 bases. V lost 5 bases to trimming and J lost 2 bases; unmatched junction nucleotides: 6. The CDR3 consists of 16 residues. Germline CDR1 and CDR2: SGHVS and FQNEAQ. In DNA, the CDR3 is TGTGCCAGCAGCCCTCAGGGACTAGCGGGAACCTACGAGCAGTACTTC. Its translation: CASSPQGLAGTYEQYF.

The chain joins TRBV5-6 to TRBJ1-2; D is possibly TRBD1 (5 bases). This CDR3 is built from 15 residues. V was clipped by 0 bases and J by 5 bases, with 14 bases between them. In germline, CDR1 is SGHDT, CDR2 YYEEEE. The CDR3 protein is CASSLVGGQLYGYTF. CDR3 in DNA: TGTGCCAGCAGCTTGGTTGGCGGACAACTATATGGCTACACCTTC.

This chain joins TRBV7-2 and TRBJ2-7, with a weak D call TRBD2 (5 bases). The V end lost 3 bases, the J end lost 2 bases, and 8 bases lay between the germline ends. The CDR3 has 13 amino acids. Looked up from germline, CDR1 is SGHTA and CDR2 is FQGNSA. As DNA, the CDR3 is TGTGCCAGCAGCTTCGAGGGAACCTACGAGCAGTACTTC. This encodes CASSFEGTYEQYF.

The chain employs TRBV7-6 and TRBJ2-5; possible D gene TRBD2, 5 bases. The CDR3 sequence is 14 residues long. Germline loops: CDR1 SGHVS, CDR2 FNYEAQ. Trimming took off 1 base at V and 5 bases at J, with 11 bases between the two ends. The chain's CDR3 is CASSLGERVETQYF. The CDR3 DNA sequence: TGTGCCAGCAGCTTAGGTGAGAGGGTGGAGACCCAGTACTTC.

The chain links TRBV5-1 to TRBJ2-3; 12 bases fit TRBD2. The J segment lost 0 bases and the V segment lost 2 bases, leaving 7 bases of the junction unmatched. Per germline, CDR1 SGHRS and CDR2 YFSETQ. The CDR3 length is 18 residues. CDR3 region: CASSLLAGGSSSTDTQYF. The CDR3 coding sequence is TGCGCCAGCAGCTTACTAGCGGGAGGTTCATCTAGCACAGATACGCAGTATTTT.

The chain joins TRBV4-1 to TRBJ1-5, with a weak D call TRBD1 (5 bases). Germline loops: CDR1 MGHRA, CDR2 YSYEKL. The CDR3 sequence is 16 residues long. V was trimmed by 1 base and J by 3 bases, leaving 13 bases between them. CDR3 sequence (DNA): TGCGCCAGCAGCCAAGGTTCCAGGGATCACAATCAGCCCCAGCATTTT. Translation gives CASSQGSRDHNQPQHF.

V and J are TRBV9 and TRBJ2-3; D ambiguous. Germline-derived CDR1 and CDR2 are SGDLS and YYNGEE. This CDR3 region has 14 residues. Trimming removed 5 bases at V and 0 bases at J, with 10 bases between. CDR3 in amino acids: CASSYRTSTDTQYF. CDR3 DNA: TGTGCCAGCAGTTACAGAACTAGCACAGATACGCAGTATTTT.

The chain combines TRBV30 with TRBJ2-5; the D gene is possibly TRBD2 (6 bases). There are 12 residues in the CDR3. In germline, CDR1 is GTSNPN, CDR2 SVGIG (reference sequence). Trimming pared 3 bases from V and 5 bases from J, leaving 10 bases between. The CDR3 reads CAWRRDSETQYF. The CDR3 DNA reads TGTGCCTGGAGGCGGGATTCGGAGACCCAGTACTTC. Full variable domain (outside the CDR3, taken from reference TRBV30 and TRBJ2-5): SQTIHQWPATLVQPVGSPLSLECTVEGTSNPNLYWYRQAAGRGLQLLFYSVGIGQISSEVPQNLSASRPQDRQFILSSKKLLLSDSGFYLCAWRRDSETQYFGPGTRLLVL.

The chain recombines TRBV7-2 with TRBJ1-5, with unresolved D. CDR3 length: 15 amino acids. CDR1 is SGHTA and CDR2 is FQGNSA in the germline V gene. Trimming took off 1 base at V and 0 bases at J, with 7 bases between the two ends. CDR3 residues: CASSLDRYSNQPQHF. The CDR3 DNA reads as TGTGCCAGCAGCTTAGACAGATATAGCAATCAGCCCCAGCATTTT.

The CDR3 spells CASRSTGGSNEAFF. The CDR3 nucleotides read TGTGCCAGTAGGTCGACAGGGGGGTCCAATGAAGCTTTCTTT. This chain uses TRBV19 with TRBJ1-1; 9 bases line up with TRBD1. The germline gives CDR1 LNHDA, CDR2 SQIVND (reference sequence). The CDR3 is 14 residues long. Trimming took 6 bases from V and 7 from J; bases not matched to a gene: 9.

For the CDR3, the DNA is TGTGCCAGCAGTTTCCGCACTGAAGCTTTCTTT. Its protein product is CASSFRTEAFF. The chain couples TRBV27 to TRBJ1-1; D remains ambiguous. The germline V gene encodes CDR1 MNHEY and CDR2 SMNVEV (reference sequence). V was shortened by 3 bases and J by 4 bases, with 3 bases between the two germline ends. The CDR3 extends over 11 amino acids.

The V and J genes are TRBV28 and TRBJ1-4; 8 nucleotides line up with TRBD1. CDR1 is MDHEN and CDR2 is SYDVKM in the germline V gene. The CDR3 is 14 amino acids. The trim removed 5 bases at V and 7 bases at J, leaving 6 bases unmatched. The CDR3 sequence: CASSRQGAIEKLFF. The CDR3 DNA follows: TGTGCCAGCAGTCGTCAGGGGGCCATTGAAAAACTGTTTTTT.